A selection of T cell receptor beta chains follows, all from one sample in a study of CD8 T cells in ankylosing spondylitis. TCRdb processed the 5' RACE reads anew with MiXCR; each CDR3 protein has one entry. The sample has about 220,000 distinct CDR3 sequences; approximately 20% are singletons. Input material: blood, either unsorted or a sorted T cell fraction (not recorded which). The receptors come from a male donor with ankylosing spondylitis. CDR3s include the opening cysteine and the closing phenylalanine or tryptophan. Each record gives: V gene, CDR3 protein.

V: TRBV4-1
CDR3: CASSQDGTPSYGYTF

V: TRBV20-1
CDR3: CSAPQGEGETQYF

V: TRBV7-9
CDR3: CASSLPFSTSVYNEQFF

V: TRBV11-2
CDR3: CASTSWDLAGEQDTQYF

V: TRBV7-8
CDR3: CASSFETWARNQPQHF

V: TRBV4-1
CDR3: CASSRQLSDEQFF

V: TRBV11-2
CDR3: CASSLVGIAVYQETQYF

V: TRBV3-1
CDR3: CASSPDRSVYNEQFF

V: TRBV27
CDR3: CASTMGGGVGELFF

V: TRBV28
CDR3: CASCGLVGTDTQYF

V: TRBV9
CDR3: CASSLASLPTEAFF

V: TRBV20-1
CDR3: CSARLGGGTGELFF

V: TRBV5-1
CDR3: CASSLTAAYGYTF

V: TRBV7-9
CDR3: CASSSWTVNTEAFF

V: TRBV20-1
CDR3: CSARASPMMGETQYF

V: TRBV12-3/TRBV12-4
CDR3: CASDDAGFGQPQHF

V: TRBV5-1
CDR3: CASSSYGLAGTMDTQYF

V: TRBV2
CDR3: CASSERRMGLAGGEQFF

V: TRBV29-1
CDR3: CSVSTAGTTDTQYF

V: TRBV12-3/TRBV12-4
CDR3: CASGVSAEAFF

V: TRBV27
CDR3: CASSPGDGGYEQYF

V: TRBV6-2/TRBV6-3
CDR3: CASSYMPASHSNQPQHF

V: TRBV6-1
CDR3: CASSPRGSGIYNEQFF

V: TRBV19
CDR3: CALPTGRGLMNTEAFF

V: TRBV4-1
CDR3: CASSQYRGSTGELFF

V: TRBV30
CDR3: CAWSVGAGNALNEQFF

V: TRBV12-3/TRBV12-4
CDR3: CASRPVLAGGPWQFF

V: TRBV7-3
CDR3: CASSLYHGVTYEQYF

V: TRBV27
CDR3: CASSTTTGVYEQYF

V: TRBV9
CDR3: CASSATGRNTEAFF

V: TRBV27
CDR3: CASSLHGGANEQYF

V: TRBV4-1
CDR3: CASSPGGNNEQFF

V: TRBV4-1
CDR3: CASGSDENTEAFF

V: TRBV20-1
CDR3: CSARFPGLMNTEAFF

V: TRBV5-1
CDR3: CASSDGQGGVDTQYF

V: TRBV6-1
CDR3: CASSPDREHNEQFF

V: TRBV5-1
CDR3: CASAGTASYEQYF

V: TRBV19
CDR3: CASSAYSEQFF

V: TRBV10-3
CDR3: CAISGGSGVSTDTQYF

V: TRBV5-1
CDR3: CASSRTVLDGYTF

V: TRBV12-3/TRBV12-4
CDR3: CASSPEQGGNIQYF

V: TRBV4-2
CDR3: CASSQERLALVNEQFF

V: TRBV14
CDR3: CASSHGTAFNSPLHF

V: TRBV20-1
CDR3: CSARNNRDRSFYEQYF

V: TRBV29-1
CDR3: CSVQDSVATNEKLFF

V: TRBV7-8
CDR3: CASRLTGTATNSPLHF

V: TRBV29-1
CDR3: CSVEVEGRLYEQYF

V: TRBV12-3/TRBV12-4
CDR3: CASSLGWDRGNGLRF

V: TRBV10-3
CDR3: CATSAGLNEKLFF

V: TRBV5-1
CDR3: CASSLGDRQVLEAFF

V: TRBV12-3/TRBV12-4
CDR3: CASSSSGSSENEQFF

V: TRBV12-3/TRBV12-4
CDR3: CASRDPGTEAFF

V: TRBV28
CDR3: CASSTGQISTDTQYF